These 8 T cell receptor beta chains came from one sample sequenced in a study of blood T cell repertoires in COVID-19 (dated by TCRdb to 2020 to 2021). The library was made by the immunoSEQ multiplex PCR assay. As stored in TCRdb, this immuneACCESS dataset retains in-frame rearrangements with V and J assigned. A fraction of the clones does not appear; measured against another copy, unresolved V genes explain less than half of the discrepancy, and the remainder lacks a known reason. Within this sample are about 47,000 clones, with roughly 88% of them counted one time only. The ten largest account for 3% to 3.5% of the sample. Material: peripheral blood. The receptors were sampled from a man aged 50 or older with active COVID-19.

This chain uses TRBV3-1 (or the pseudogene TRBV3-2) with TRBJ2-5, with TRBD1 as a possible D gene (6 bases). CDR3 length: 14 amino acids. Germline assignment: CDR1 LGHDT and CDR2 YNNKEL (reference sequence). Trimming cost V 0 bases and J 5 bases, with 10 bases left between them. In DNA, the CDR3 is TGTGCCAGCAGCCAAGATTGGGGGCTGGAGACCCAGTACTTC. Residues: CASSQDWGLETQYF.

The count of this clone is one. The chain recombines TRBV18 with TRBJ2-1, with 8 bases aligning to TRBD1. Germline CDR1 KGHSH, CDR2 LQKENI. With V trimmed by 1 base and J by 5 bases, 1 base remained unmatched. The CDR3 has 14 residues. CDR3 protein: CASSPQTGDNEQFF. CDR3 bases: TGTGCCAGCTCACCACAGACAGGGGACAATGAGCAGTTCTTC.

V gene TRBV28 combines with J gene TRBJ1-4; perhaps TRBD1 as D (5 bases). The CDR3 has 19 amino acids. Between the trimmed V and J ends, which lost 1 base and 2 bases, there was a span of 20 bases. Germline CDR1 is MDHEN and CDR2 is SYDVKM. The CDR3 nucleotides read TGTGCCAGCAGTTTATACACCGGGGGGAGGGTTTCTACTAATGAAAAACTGTTTTTT. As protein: CASSLYTGGRVSTNEKLFF.

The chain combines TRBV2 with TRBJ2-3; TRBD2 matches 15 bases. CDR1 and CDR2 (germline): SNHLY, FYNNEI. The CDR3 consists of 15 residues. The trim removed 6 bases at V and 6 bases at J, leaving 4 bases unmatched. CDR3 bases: TGTGCCAGCAGAGGACTAGCGGGAGGGTGGGATACGCAGTATTTT. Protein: CASRGLAGGWDTQYF.

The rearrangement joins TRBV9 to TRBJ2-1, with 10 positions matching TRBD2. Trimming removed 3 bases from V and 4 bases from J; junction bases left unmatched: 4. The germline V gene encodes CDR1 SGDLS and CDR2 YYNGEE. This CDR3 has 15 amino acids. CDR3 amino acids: CASSAGLAEYNEQFF. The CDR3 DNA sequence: TGTGCCAGCAGCGCTGGACTAGCGGAGTACAATGAGCAGTTCTTC.

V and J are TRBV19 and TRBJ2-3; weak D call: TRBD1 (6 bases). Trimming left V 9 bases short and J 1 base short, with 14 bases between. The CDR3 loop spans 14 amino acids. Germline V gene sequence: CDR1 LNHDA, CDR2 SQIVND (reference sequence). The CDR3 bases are TGTGCCAGCACTCTGGGGGCCGGCACAGATACGCAGTATTTT. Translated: CASTLGAGTDTQYF.

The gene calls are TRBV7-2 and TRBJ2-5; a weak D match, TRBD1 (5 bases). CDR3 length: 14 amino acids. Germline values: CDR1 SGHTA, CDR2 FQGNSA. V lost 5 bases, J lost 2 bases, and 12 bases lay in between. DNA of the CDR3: TGTGCCAGCAGCCCTCCAGGGTTACAAGAGACCCAGTACTTC. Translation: CASSPPGLQETQYF.

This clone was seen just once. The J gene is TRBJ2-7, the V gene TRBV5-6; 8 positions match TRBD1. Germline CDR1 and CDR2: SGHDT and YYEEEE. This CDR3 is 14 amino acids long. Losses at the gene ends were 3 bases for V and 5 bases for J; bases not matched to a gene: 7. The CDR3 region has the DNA TGTGCCAGCAGCTCACGGACAGGGATTAACGAGCAGTACTTC. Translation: CASSSRTGINEQYF.